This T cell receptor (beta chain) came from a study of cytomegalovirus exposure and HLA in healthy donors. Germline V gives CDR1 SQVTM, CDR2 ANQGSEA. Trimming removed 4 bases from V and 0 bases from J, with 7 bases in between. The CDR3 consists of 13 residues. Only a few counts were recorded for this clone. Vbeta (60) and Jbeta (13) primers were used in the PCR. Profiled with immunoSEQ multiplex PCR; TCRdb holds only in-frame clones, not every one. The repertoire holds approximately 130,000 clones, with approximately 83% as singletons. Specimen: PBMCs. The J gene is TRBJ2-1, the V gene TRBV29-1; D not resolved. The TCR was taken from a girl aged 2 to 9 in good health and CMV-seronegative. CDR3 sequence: CSVVLVSYNEQFF. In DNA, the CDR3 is TGCAGCGTTGTACTCGTCTCCTACAATGAGCAGTTCTTC.